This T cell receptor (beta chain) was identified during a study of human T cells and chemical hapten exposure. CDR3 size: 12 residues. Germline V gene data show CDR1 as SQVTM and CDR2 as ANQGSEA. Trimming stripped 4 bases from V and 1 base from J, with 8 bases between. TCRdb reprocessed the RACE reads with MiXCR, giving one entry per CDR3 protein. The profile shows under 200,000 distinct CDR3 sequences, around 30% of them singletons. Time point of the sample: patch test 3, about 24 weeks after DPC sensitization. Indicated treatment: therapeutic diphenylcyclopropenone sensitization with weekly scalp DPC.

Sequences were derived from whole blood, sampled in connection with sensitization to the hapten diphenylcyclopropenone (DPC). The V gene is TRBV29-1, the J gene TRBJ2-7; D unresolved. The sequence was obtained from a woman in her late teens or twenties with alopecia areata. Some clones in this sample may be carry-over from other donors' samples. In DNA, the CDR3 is TGCAGCGTTGGGGATACTTCCTACGAGCAGTACTTC. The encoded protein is CSVGDTSYEQYF.